This TCR beta chain originates from a study of PD-1 blockade in classical Hodgkin lymphoma. The V and J ends lost 5 bases and 8 bases respectively, with 32 bases between them. Germline V lookup: CDR1 SEHNR, CDR2 FQNEAQ (reference sequence). The CDR3 extends over 19 amino acids. TCRdb keeps only in-frame clones here, not all; method: immunoSEQ multiplex PCR. The sample includes 57,000 or so clones, approximately 90% of them seen just once. Time point specified: cycle 4 day 1 (C4D1), after around six weeks of nivolumab. Every one of the patients relapsed after autologous stem cell transplantation (brentuximab vedotin exposure was variable).

The sequences come from peripheral blood mononuclear cells (PBMCs), collected before the fourth cycle of nivolumab. This TCR was recovered from a human donor with classical Hodgkin lymphoma. This sequence joins TRBV7-9 and TRBJ2-3, with D tentatively TRBD1 (7 bases). CDR3: CASSTHLRDSGHRGGTQYF. The DNA for the CDR3 is TGTGCCAGCAGCACCCATCTCCGGGACAGCGGTCACCGGGGAGGTACGCAGTATTTT.